This T cell receptor beta chain was identified in a study of blood T cell repertoires in COVID-19. Generated by immunoSEQ multiplex PCR, the TCRdb table keeps only in-frame clones and is missing some. The sample consists of 90,000 to 120,000 clones, approximately 89% of them appearing once. The CDR3 consists of 15 residues. The trim removed 7 bases at V and 5 bases at J, leaving 8 bases unmatched. Germline lookup yields CDR1 MNHEY and CDR2 SVGAGI. This chain uses TRBV6-5 with TRBJ2-2; 9 bases map to TRBD2. This sequence originates from a middle-aged man with active or convalescent COVID-19. Sequenced input: peripheral blood. Here the CDR3 DNA reads TGTGCCAGCATGGGGCGGGAGGGCCTGACCGGGGAGCTGTTTTTT. Translating it yields CASMGREGLTGELFF.